This TCR beta chain was recorded in a study of OX40 agonist ivuxolimab in advanced cancers. Broader study findings: Expanded clones were, on average, more numerous among CD8+ T cells than CD4+.

Of note for this clone: Antigen unknown.

Method: immunoSEQ multiplex PCR; TCRdb's copy keeps in-frame clones and lacks some. Of about 55,000 clones listed, about 90% were seen once; the top ten hold 10% to 15%. Sequenced material: CD4+ or CD8+ T cells sorted from blood, taken in a trial of the OX40 agonist ivuxolimab. This receptor was identified in an adult with an advanced solid tumor such as melanoma, head and neck, liver or kidney cancer.

The CDR3 is CASSPLRSNTEAFF. The CDR3 DNA is TGTGCCAGCAGTCCGCTTAGGTCGAACACTGAAGCTTTCTTT. This rearrangement joins TRBV6-1 to TRBJ1-1; D is undetermined. The V gene lost 5 bases and the J gene lost 1 base, with 11 bases spanning the gap. Germline CDR1 reads MNHNS; CDR2 reads SASEGT. This CDR3 contains 14 residues.